This T cell receptor (beta chain) was captured in a study of OX40 agonist ivuxolimab in advanced cancers. Context from the whole study: The costimulatory receptor OX40 (CD134) was targeted by ivuxolimab, a fully human IgG2 agonistic monoclonal antibody. A male proportion of around 80% and a mean age of about 60 years, ranging from about 23 to 90, were recorded for the dose-escalation cohort. Patients were allowed to have had prior anti-PD-1, anti-PD-L1 or anti-CTLA-4 therapy, and 40% to 45% of the dose-escalation patients had been treated with checkpoint inhibitors. The monotherapy dose-escalation portion (N ≈ 52 patients) of the phase I ivuxolimab trial is reported in the paper. Of the roughly 52 dose-escalation patients, hepatocellular carcinoma was present in about 20, melanoma in roughly 15, renal cell carcinoma in 9 and head and neck cancer in 9. Partial responses occurred in three dose-escalation patients: two with cutaneous melanoma and one with hepatocellular carcinoma. Intravenous ivuxolimab was administered to patients every 2 weeks at six dose levels: 0.01, 0.1, 0.3, 1.5, 3 and 10 mg/kg. Peripheral TCRbeta sequencing aimed to test whether ivuxolimab altered TCR sequence diversity and caused clonal T-cell expansion.

Patients with a history of autoimmune disease or receiving systemic immunosuppression were excluded from the trial. Peripheral blood for TCR sequencing was drawn from every dose cohort at baseline, at cycle 4 day 1 and at cycle 7 day 1. Samples were obtained from an open-label, multicenter, first-in-human phase I dose-escalation trial of ivuxolimab. The trial enrolled adults with locally advanced or metastatic head and neck squamous cell, hepatocellular, melanoma or renal cell carcinoma. Before TCR sequencing, CD4+ and CD8+ T cells were separately sorted from peripheral blood. For CDR1 and CDR2, the germline V gene lists MNHEY and SVGAGI. The CDR3 contains 12 residues, cysteine and phenylalanine counted. The DNA shown is the 36-base CDR3, in frame from base 1. V and J are truncated by 4 bases and 4 bases respectively, leaving an intervening sequence of 7 bases. For sequencing of the TCRbeta CDR3 region, genomic DNA was extracted from the sorted cells. The immunoSEQ Assay was used to sequence the TCRbeta CDR3 regions. TCRdb took this table from immuneACCESS and kept in-frame rearrangements with V and J called. Such tables lack part of the clones; where checked against another copy, unresolved V genes explain under half of the gap, and the rest is unexplained. The sample contains 31,000 or so clones, about four fifths of them found a single time. Jointly, the top ten make up about 20% of the sample.

In the case of this clone: Its antigen remains undetermined. One base away there is no much larger clone; base qualities are not given.

Overall study results and their limits: Low levels of normalized T-cell clonal expansion were also seen in some patients who did not respond. The antigen specificity of the peripheral T cells that underwent clonal expansion was not determined. Clonal expansion of both CD4+ and CD8+ blood T cells was observed from baseline to week 6 at doses 0.1 to 3.0 mg/kg. After ivuxolimab, CD8+ T cells had more expanded clones than CD4+ T cells on average. In the 0.1-3.0 mg/kg groups, partial responders had among the lowest normalized peripheral clonal expansion, particularly in CD8+ T cells.

The sample was CD4+ or CD8+ T cells sorted from blood, taken in a trial of the OX40 agonist ivuxolimab. In this chain, TRBV6-5 is recombined with TRBJ2-5, and the D gene may be TRBD1, 5 bases matching. The source is an adult with an advanced solid tumor such as melanoma, head and neck, liver or kidney cancer. The CDR3 region reads CASSSGPETQYF. The DNA is as follows: TGTGCCAGCAGTTCAGGGCCAGAGACCCAGTACTTC.